This T cell receptor beta chain was recovered during a study of cytotoxic CD8 clonotypes in ibrutinib-treated CLL. Across the whole study: Of the patients, over ten were relapsed/refractory, under 16 treatment-naive and 17 IGHV unmutated.

Target depth was 1 in 200,000 to 1 in 1 million T cells, about 10x per clonotype. Assay used: immunoSEQ multiplex PCR; TCRdb lists only in-frame clones, some missing. In the table there are 250,000 to 350,000 clones, roughly four fifths of which are singletons. Germline-derived CDR1 and CDR2 are MNHEY and SMNVEV (reference sequence). V gave up 2 bases and J gave up 4 bases, with 19 bases separating them. The CDR3 has 17 amino acids. The sequencing here drew on PBMCs, taken at disease progression, from a patient treated with ibrutinib. This sequence was found in a human donor with chronic lymphocytic leukemia. The V and J genes are TRBV27 and TRBJ2-3; D is possibly TRBD1 (6 bases). CDR3 amino acids: CASSLHSQGRSSDTQYF. CDR3 nucleotide sequence: TGTGCCAGCAGTTTACACTCCCAGGGGCGATCCTCAGATACGCAGTATTTT.